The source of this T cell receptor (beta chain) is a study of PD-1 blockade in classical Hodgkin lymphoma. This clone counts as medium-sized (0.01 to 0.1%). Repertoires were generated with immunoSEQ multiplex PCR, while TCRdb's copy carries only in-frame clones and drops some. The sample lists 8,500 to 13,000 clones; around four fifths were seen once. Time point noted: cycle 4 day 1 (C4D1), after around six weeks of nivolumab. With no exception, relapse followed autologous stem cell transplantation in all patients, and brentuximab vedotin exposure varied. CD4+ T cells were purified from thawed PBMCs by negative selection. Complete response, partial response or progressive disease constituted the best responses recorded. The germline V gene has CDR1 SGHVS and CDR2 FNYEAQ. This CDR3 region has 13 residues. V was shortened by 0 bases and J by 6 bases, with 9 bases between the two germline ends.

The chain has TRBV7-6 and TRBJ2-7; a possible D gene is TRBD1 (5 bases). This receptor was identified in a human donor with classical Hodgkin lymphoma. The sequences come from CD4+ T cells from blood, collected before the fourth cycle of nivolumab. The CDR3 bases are TGTGCCAGCAGCTTAGCAAGCAGGGTCGAGCAGTACTTC. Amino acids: CASSLASRVEQYF. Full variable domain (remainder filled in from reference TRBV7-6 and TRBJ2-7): GAGVSQSPRYKVTKRGQDVALRCDPISGHVSLYWYRQALGQGPEFLTYFNYEAQQDKSGLPNDRFSAERPEGSISTLTIQRTEQRDSAMYRCASSLASRVEQYFGPGTRLTVT.